This TCR beta chain is from a study of cytomegalovirus exposure and HLA in healthy donors. Study observations and caveats: Three chains linked to CMV were shown in vitro to be specific for CMV antigens. Researchers catalogued some 160 TCR beta chains as cytomegalovirus-associated.

As to this clone: The antigen is not known.

Profiling relied on immunoSEQ multiplex PCR, and the TCRdb table lists in-frame clones only, not all of them. The top ten clones hold approximately 1.1% of a sample with approximately 240,000 clones, over 80% of them seen once. This receptor was obtained from a woman between 18 and 29 years old in good health and CMV-seronegative. The sample consisted of PBMCs.

The CDR3: CASSLGQLTDTQYF. Written as DNA, the CDR3 is TGCGCCAGCAGCTTGGGACAGCTCACAGATACGCAGTATTTT. The rearrangement links TRBV5-1 to TRBJ2-3; TRBD1 is a possible D gene (5 bases). This CDR3 is 14 amino acids long. Trimming stripped 0 bases from V and 2 bases from J, with 7 bases between. Germline loops: CDR1 SGHRS, CDR2 YFSETQ.